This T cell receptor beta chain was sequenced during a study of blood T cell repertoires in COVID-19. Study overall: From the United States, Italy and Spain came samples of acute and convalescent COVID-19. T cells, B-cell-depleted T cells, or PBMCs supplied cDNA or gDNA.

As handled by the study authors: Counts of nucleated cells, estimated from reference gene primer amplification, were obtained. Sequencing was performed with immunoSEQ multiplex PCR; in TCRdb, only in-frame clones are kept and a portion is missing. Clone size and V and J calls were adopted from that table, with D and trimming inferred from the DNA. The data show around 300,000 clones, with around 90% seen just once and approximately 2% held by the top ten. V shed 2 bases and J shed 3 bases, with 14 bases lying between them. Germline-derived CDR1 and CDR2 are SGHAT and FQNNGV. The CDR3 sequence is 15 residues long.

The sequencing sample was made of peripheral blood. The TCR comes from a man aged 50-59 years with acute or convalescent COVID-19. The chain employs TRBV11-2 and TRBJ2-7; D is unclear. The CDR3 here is CASSLSPNQNYEQYF. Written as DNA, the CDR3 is TGTGCCAGCAGCTTATCGCCAAACCAGAACTACGAGCAGTACTTC.